Reported below is one T cell receptor (beta chain). The sample is drawn from a study of T cell clusters in autoimmune cytopenias. TRB was amplified from 250 ng of peripheral blood genomic DNA per sample. Multiplex touch-down PCR amplified TRB using TRB-A and TRB-B pools in one tube. TCRdb reprocessed the multiplex PCR reads, keeping one entry per CDR3 protein, no DNA. Recorded here are some 15,000 distinct CDR3 sequences; the top ten clones represent approximately 3.8%. The same specimen was also included in a second study, on T cell repertoires in aging, cancer and after chemotherapy. That work contributes: Six age groups, ranging from 30 or younger to 70 or older, included the donors. The whole study produced a dataset of approximately 10 million TCR reads. Compared with age-matched healthy donors, untreated hematological or solid cancer patients showed higher blood TCR clonality. Rebound thymic output was suggested by rising median generation probability during chemotherapy in each cancer cohort.

This clonotype was obtained from a human donor in good health. Sequencing was performed on peripheral blood.

The CDR3 spells CASSYPGLAETQYF. The chain recombines TRBV6-1 with TRBJ2-5; the D call of TRBD1 rests on TCRdb alone, since no DNA is present to check it. This CDR3 region has 14 residues. The germline V gene encodes CDR1 MNHNS and CDR2 SASEGT.